These 18 T cell receptor beta chains originate from one sample sequenced in a study of CD8 T cells in Susac syndrome. The authors reverse transcribed roughly 0.5 to 1 ug RNA with random hexamers. One entry per CDR3 protein, called by TCRdb with MiXCR from the immunoSEQ multiplex PCR reads. The sample records about 300,000 distinct CDR3 sequences, about 89% being singletons. What was sequenced was CD8+ T cells from PBMCs. The receptor set was obtained from a human donor with multiple sclerosis.

The rearrangement links TRBV6-1 to TRBJ2-5, with 9 bases matching TRBD1. V lost 6 bases and J lost 5; bases outside the gene matches: 4. CDR3 length equals 13 residues. The germline CDR1 and CDR2 sequences are MNHNS and SASEGT. The CDR3 coding sequence is TGTGCCAGCAGGGACAGGGGATATGAGACCCAGTACTTC. It is translated as CASRDRGYETQYF.

V is TRBV7-8 and J is TRBJ2-7, with 14 bases matching TRBD2. The CDR3 covers 17 residues. Trimming removed 2 bases from V and 1 base from J; junction bases left unmatched: 4. CDR1 and CDR2 (germline): SGHVS, FQNEAQ. CDR3 coding DNA: TGTGCCAGCAGCTTAACTCGGACTAGCGGGGGGTCCTACGAGCAGTACTTC. Its protein product is CASSLTRTSGGSYEQYF.

The chain employs TRBV28 and TRBJ2-7, with a possible D match to TRBD2 (6 bases). Germline CDR1 reads MDHEN; CDR2 reads SYDVKM. Trimming took 6 bases from V and 2 from J, leaving 14 bases between them. This CDR3 is 14 amino acids long. CDR3 region: CASSPLANPYEQYF. The CDR3 DNA reads TGTGCCAGCAGCCCCCTAGCGAACCCCTACGAGCAGTACTTC. Based on the CDR3 plus reference TRBV28 and TRBJ2-7, the full variable domain is DVKVTQSSRYLVKRTGEKVFLECVQDMDHENMFWYRQDPGLGLRLIYFSYDVKMKEKGDIPEGYSVSREKKERFSLILESASTNQTSMYLCASSPLANPYEQYFGPGTRLTVT.

This clonotype was seen a single time. The V call is TRBV28, the J call TRBJ2-1; 7 positions match TRBD1. From germline, CDR1 is MDHEN and CDR2 SYDVKM. The CDR3 has 15 amino acids. Trimming at V came to 5 bases and at J to 3 bases, leaving 7 bases not matched to a gene. This CDR3 reads CASSPRDRLYNEQFF. Here the CDR3 DNA reads TGTGCCAGCAGTCCCCGGGACAGACTCTACAATGAGCAGTTCTTC.

This chain uses TRBV11-2 with TRBJ1-2, with D perhaps TRBD1 (5 bases). The ends were cut back, 5 bases at V and 4 bases at J, with 17 bases in the middle. The germline V gene has CDR1 SGHAT and CDR2 FQNNGV. This CDR3 region has 15 residues. CDR3 DNA: TGTGCCAGCAGCGTACTTCAGGGAGTTGGCTATGGCTACACCTTC. This translates into CASSVLQGVGYGYTF.

This chain connects TRBV5-1 to TRBJ2-4, with D perhaps matching TRBD1 or TRBD2 (6 bases each). CDR1 is SGHRS and CDR2 is YFSETQ in the germline V gene. V lost 4 bases to trimming and J lost 7 bases, with 12 bases between them. The CDR3 is 13 residues long. The CDR3 DNA reads TGCGCCAGCAGCCCAGAAGGGGGGAACATTCAGTACTTC. Its protein is CASSPEGGNIQYF. The full variable domain, in which reference TRBV5-1 and TRBJ2-4 provide the parts outside the CDR3, is KAGVTQTPRYLIKTRGQQVTLSCSPISGHRSVSWYQQTPGQGLQFLFEYFSETQRNKGNFPGRFSGRQFSNSRSEMNVSTLELGDSALYLCASSPEGGNIQYFGAGTRLSVL.

The chain recombines TRBV30 with TRBJ1-1; TRBD1 is a possible D gene (6 bases). Germline loops: CDR1 GTSNPN, CDR2 SVGIG (reference sequence). CDR3 size: 12 residues. V shed 3 bases and J shed 10 bases, with 15 bases lying between them. The CDR3 DNA follows: TGTGCCTGGAGGGTCGGGGGGCAGGGAGCTTTCTTT. It is translated as CAWRVGGQGAFF.

The rearrangement joins TRBV29-1 to TRBJ2-3, with D tentatively TRBD1 (5 bases). The germline CDR1 and CDR2 sequences are SQVTM and ANQGSEA. Trimming cost V 4 bases and J 0 bases, with 17 bases left between them. The CDR3 contains 16 residues. CDR3 nucleotide sequence: TGCAGCGTTGTGTTCCAGGACATTAGAAGCACAGATACGCAGTATTTT. Its translation is CSVVFQDIRSTDTQYF.

This clonotype was counted once. V usage is TRBV9 and J usage is TRBJ2-5; 10 bases line up with TRBD1. Germline CDR1 and CDR2: SGDLS and YYNGEE. The junction had 7 bases not matched to a gene; V was cut back by 4 bases and J by 4 bases. This CDR3 spans 15 amino acids. The DNA of the CDR3 is TGTGCCAGCAGCCCTTGGGACAGGGGAGGAGAGACCCAGTACTTC. Its translation: CASSPWDRGGETQYF.

The rearrangement links TRBV25-1 to TRBJ2-1; no definite D call. CDR1 is MGHDK and CDR2 is SYGVNS in the germline V gene. This CDR3 is 16 amino acids long. The V end lost 2 bases, the J end lost 8 bases, and 19 bases lay between the germline ends. As DNA, the CDR3 is TGTGCCAGCAGTGAACACCGTCTGGTTCAATGGGATGAGCAGTTCTTC. This sequence encodes CASSEHRLVQWDEQFF. Filled out from reference TRBV25-1 and TRBJ2-1, the complete variable domain reads EADIYQTPRYLVIGTGKKITLECSQTMGHDKMYWYQQDPGMELHLIHYSYGVNSTEKGDLSSESTVSRIRTEHFPLTLESARPSHTSQYLCASSEHRLVQWDEQFFGPGTRLTVL.

The chain is built from TRBV30 and TRBJ2-1; 13 bases are shared with TRBD2. V shed 3 bases and J 8 bases; nucleotides not matched to a gene: 4. CDR3 size: 14 residues. Looked up from germline, CDR1 is GTSNPN and CDR2 is SVGIG (reference sequence). Written as DNA, the CDR3 is TGTGCCTGGAGCATTGGACTAGCGGGAGATGAGCAGTTCTTC. It is translated as CAWSIGLAGDEQFF.

The count of this clonotype is one. V gene TRBV9 combines with J gene TRBJ2-1; 9 bases match TRBD1. CDR3 size: 15 residues. Per the germline V gene, CDR1 is SGDLS and CDR2 is YYNGEE. V lost 0 bases, J lost 8 bases, and 6 bases stayed unmatched. The CDR3 is CASSVVGQGIHEQFF. As DNA, the CDR3 is TGTGCCAGCAGCGTAGTGGGACAGGGTATCCATGAGCAGTTCTTC. The full variable domain, its missing parts supplied by reference TRBV9 and TRBJ2-1, is DSGVTQTPKHLITATGQRVTLRCSPRSGDLSVYWYQQSLDQGLQFLIQYYNGEERAKGNILERFSAQQFPDLHSELNLSSLELGDSALYFCASSVVGQGIHEQFFGPGTRLTVL.

V gene TRBV27 combines with J gene TRBJ1-2, with TRBD1 matching 7 bases. The germline V gene encodes CDR1 MNHEY and CDR2 SMNVEV (reference sequence). The CDR3 length is 18 residues. V lost 5 bases, J lost 13 bases, and 28 bases stayed unmatched. Here the CDR3 reads CASSHLTFSRDSKAPFTF. The CDR3 bases are TGTGCCAGCAGTCATCTCACCTTCTCCCGGGACAGCAAGGCCCCCTTCACCTTC.

This chain links TRBV19 with TRBJ2-1; D possibly corresponds to TRBD1 (6 bases). Germline CDR1 reads LNHDA; CDR2 reads SQIVND (reference sequence). The CDR3 is made up of 14 amino acids. V was shortened by 3 bases and J by 7 bases, with 13 bases between the two germline ends. CDR3 DNA: TGTGCCAGTAGTATGCAGGGGCCCCTAAATGAGCAGTTCTTC. Translated: CASSMQGPLNEQFF.

This clonotype was observed a few times. V and J are TRBV27 and TRBJ2-7; D uncertain. The CDR3 has 13 amino acids. V was trimmed by 4 bases and J by 1 base, leaving 8 bases between them. CDR1 MNHEY and CDR2 SMNVEV come from the germline V gene (reference sequence). CDR3 in DNA: TGTGCCAGCAGTTCTGGGGATTCCTACGAGCAGTACTTC. Amino acids: CASSSGDSYEQYF.

The chain links TRBV30 to TRBJ2-1, with 9 bases that match TRBD2. Germline loops: CDR1 GTSNPN, CDR2 SVGIG (reference sequence). The CDR3 is made up of 15 amino acids. V dropped 0 bases and J dropped 6; count of bases not matched to a gene: 6. Here the CDR3 reads CAWSVGSSGTNEQFF. The CDR3 region has the DNA TGTGCCTGGAGTGTAGGGTCTAGCGGGACCAATGAGCAGTTCTTC.

The gene calls are TRBV2 and TRBJ1-5; D is perhaps TRBD1 (6 bases). The V end lost 8 bases, the J end lost 0 bases, and 11 bases lay between the germline ends. The CDR3 has 14 residues. Germline CDR1 reads SNHLY; CDR2 reads FYNNEI. For the CDR3, the DNA is TGTGCCAGCCGAGGGGGAATTAGCAATCAGCCCCAGCATTTT. This codes for CASRGGISNQPQHF.

The chain is built from TRBV27 and TRBJ2-1, with D perhaps TRBD1 (6 bases). The CDR3 length is 15 residues. Trimming pared 3 bases from V and 2 bases from J, leaving 11 bases between. CDR1 is MNHEY, CDR2 SMNVEV, per germline (reference sequence). As DNA, the CDR3 is TGTGCCAGCAGTTTGGGACACCCCACCTACAATGAGCAGTTCTTC. Translated, it gives CASSLGHPTYNEQFF.